These 27 T cell receptor beta chains share one sample of origin, sequenced in a study of CD8 T cells in Susac syndrome. It was with random hexamers that roughly 0.5 to 1 ug RNA was reverse transcribed. MiXCR, run by TCRdb on the immunoSEQ multiplex PCR reads, gives a single entry per CDR3 protein. The table has tens of thousands of distinct CDR3 sequences, over 90% seen once. Sequencing was performed on CD8+ T cells from PBMCs. These receptors all stem from a human donor in good health.

The CDR3 sequence: CASSQDLVVRQGDFSGANVLTF. The CDR3 nucleotides read TGCGCCAGCAGCCAAGATCTAGTGGTGCGACAGGGGGATTTCTCTGGGGCCAACGTCCTGACTTTC. This rearrangement joins TRBV4-3 to TRBJ2-6, with 9 nucleotides matching TRBD1. The ends lost 0 bases at V and 0 bases at J; junction bases unmatched: 15. The germline V gene has CDR1 LGHNA and CDR2 YSLEER. The CDR3 sequence is 22 residues long.

The J gene is TRBJ2-2, the V gene TRBV15, with D maybe TRBD1 (5 bases). V dropped 1 base and J dropped 7 bases, with 13 bases sitting between them. CDR1 is LNHNV and CDR2 is YYDKDF in the germline V gene (reference sequence). The CDR3 contains 15 residues. CDR3 loop: CATSRVSTGRGELFF. CDR3 coding DNA: TGTGCCACCAGCAGAGTTAGTACAGGCCGCGGGGAGCTGTTTTTT.

The chain has TRBV20-1 and TRBJ1-2, with D possibly TRBD1 on 5 matching bases. Germline CDR1 and CDR2: DFQATT and SNEGSKA (reference sequence). The CDR3 covers 12 residues. The ends were cut back, 6 bases at V and 6 bases at J, with 14 bases in the middle. This chain's CDR3 is CSAPLVGDGYTF. As DNA, the CDR3 is TGCAGTGCCCCCCTGGTGGGGGATGGCTACACCTTC.

The CDR3 DNA sequence: TGCGCCAGCAGCCAAGATCGGGACAGGGACCAGCCCCAGCATTTT. Protein: CASSQDRDRDQPQHF. The chain links TRBV4-3 to TRBJ1-5, with 9 bases aligning to TRBD1. CDR3 length equals 15 residues. The germline V gene has CDR1 LGHNA and CDR2 YSLEER. Trimming cost V 0 bases and J 7 bases; bases outside gene matches: 4.

This clonotype appeared a few times. The V call is TRBV6-5, the J call TRBJ1-1, with no clear D. This CDR3 spans 13 amino acids. CDR1 and CDR2 (germline): MNHEY, SVGAGI. Between the trimmed V and J ends, which lost 6 bases and 0 bases, there was a span of 8 bases. The CDR3 here is CASSRNLNTEAFF. In DNA form, the CDR3 reads TGTGCCAGCAGCCGTAACTTGAACACTGAAGCTTTCTTT.

The chain recombines TRBV13 with TRBJ1-1; 7 bases are shared with TRBD1. CDR1 and CDR2 (germline): PRHDT, FYEKMQ (reference sequence). V lost 5 bases and J lost 4; bases outside the gene matches: 10. This CDR3 is 15 amino acids long. The CDR3 reads CASSPGAGGTTEAFF. The CDR3 nucleotides read TGTGCCAGCAGCCCTGGGGCAGGGGGAACCACTGAAGCTTTCTTT.

The chain uses TRBV27 and TRBJ1-2; D remains unclear. CDR1 is MNHEY and CDR2 is SMNVEV in the germline V gene (reference sequence). This CDR3 comprises 15 residues. The V end was cut by 3 bases, the J end by 3 bases, with 14 bases between. CDR3 sequence reads: CASSFIGEGHYGYTF. CDR3 in DNA: TGTGCCAGCAGTTTTATCGGGGAGGGTCACTATGGCTACACCTTC.

The gene calls are TRBV28 and TRBJ2-3; D perhaps matches TRBD2 (6 bases). Trimming left V 2 bases short and J 4 bases short, with 10 bases between. Looked up from germline, CDR1 is MDHEN and CDR2 is SYDVKM. This CDR3 is 14 amino acids long. The chain's CDR3 is CASSLPGLSDTQYF. The CDR3 bases are TGTGCCAGCAGTTTACCGGGACTTTCAGATACGCAGTATTTT. The variable domain in full, completed from reference TRBV28 and TRBJ2-3, reads DVKVTQSSRYLVKRTGEKVFLECVQDMDHENMFWYRQDPGLGLRLIYFSYDVKMKEKGDIPEGYSVSREKKERFSLILESASTNQTSMYLCASSLPGLSDTQYFGPGTRLTVL.

The chain carries TRBV11-3 and TRBJ2-1; possibly TRBD1 for D (6 bases). The CDR3 length is 16 residues. Trimming left V 5 bases short and J 8 bases short, with 22 bases between. Germline CDR1 is SGHNT and CDR2 is YENEEA. Written as DNA, the CDR3 is TGTGCCAGCAGCCTCACAGGGACAAGCCCTTTCGATGAGCAGTTCTTC. This gives the protein CASSLTGTSPFDEQFF. Looking up the rest from reference TRBV11-3 and TRBJ2-1 gives the full variable domain: EAGVVQSPRYKIIEKKQPVAFWCNPISGHNTLYWYLQNLGQGPELLIRYENEEAVDDSQLPKDRFSAERLKGVDSTLKIQPAELGDSAVYLCASSLTGTSPFDEQFFGPGTRLTVL.

The rearrangement links TRBV9 to TRBJ2-3; D not certain. With 3 bases removed from V and 2 bases from J, the gap between germline ends came to 13 bases. The length of the CDR3 is 15 residues. CDR1 and CDR2 (germline): SGDLS, YYNGEE. CDR3 sequence reads: CASSEQTVHTDTQYF. The DNA of the CDR3 is TGTGCCAGCAGCGAACAAACGGTCCACACAGATACGCAGTATTTT.

The chain carries TRBV9 and TRBJ2-7; D is unresolved. Trimming removed 7 bases from V and 5 bases from J, with 13 bases in between. This CDR3 region has 12 residues. Germline values: CDR1 SGDLS, CDR2 YYNGEE. CDR3 sequence: CASGLLNHEQYF. The DNA for the CDR3 is TGTGCCAGCGGATTGTTGAATCACGAGCAGTACTTC.

The rearrangement uses TRBV29-1 and TRBJ2-1; 9 bases line up with TRBD1. The CDR3 has 17 amino acids. Per the germline V gene, CDR1 is SQVTM and CDR2 is ANQGSEA. Trimming took 4 bases from V and 0 from J; bases not matched to a gene: 10. CDR3 in DNA: TGCAGCGTTGGGTACAGGGGGCTAACCGCCTCCTACAATGAGCAGTTCTTC. Its translation: CSVGYRGLTASYNEQFF.

The V and J genes are TRBV24-1 and TRBJ1-5; the D is unclear. The ends were cut back, 0 bases at V and 0 bases at J, with 2 bases in the middle. The CDR3 has 14 amino acids. Germline CDR1 and CDR2: KGHDR and SFDVKD. The CDR3: CATSDLDSNQPQHF. The CDR3 DNA sequence: TGTGCCACCAGTGATTTGGATAGCAATCAGCCCCAGCATTTT.

This rearrangement joins TRBV27 to TRBJ2-1; D is perhaps TRBD2 (6 bases). The germline gives CDR1 MNHEY, CDR2 SMNVEV (reference sequence). The germline V and J ends were trimmed by 5 bases and 10 bases, with 18 bases remaining between them. The CDR3 loop spans 14 amino acids. The CDR3 protein is CASSLPGDQREQFF. In DNA, the CDR3 is TGTGCCAGCAGTCTACCGGGAGACCAGAGAGAGCAGTTCTTC.

This chain joins TRBV3-1 and TRBJ2-3, with TRBD2 matching 9 bases. Germline CDR1 and CDR2: LGHDT and YNNKEL (reference sequence). V shed 4 bases and J 2 bases; nucleotides not matched to a gene: 4. The CDR3 consists of 15 residues. CDR3: CASSLERGDTDTQYF. The CDR3 bases are TGTGCCAGCAGCCTGGAGCGGGGGGACACAGATACGCAGTATTTT.

V usage is TRBV11-2 and J usage is TRBJ2-7; D may be TRBD2 (5 bases). Germline V CDR1 and CDR2: SGHAT, FQNNGV. This CDR3 comprises 12 residues. The germline V and J ends were trimmed by 5 bases and 3 bases, with 8 bases remaining between them. The CDR3 DNA reads as TGTGCCAGCAGCCCCGGACTCTACGAGCAGTACGTC. It codes for CASSPGLYEQYV.

The chain links TRBV29-1 to TRBJ2-5; 7 nucleotides align to TRBD2. Losses at the gene ends were 4 bases for V and 0 bases for J; bases not matched to a gene: 8. The CDR3 is 15 amino acids. CDR1 SQVTM and CDR2 ANQGSEA come from the germline V gene. The CDR3 DNA sequence: TGCAGCGTTGGGGTAGCGGGCGGGTACCAAGAGACCCAGTACTTC. This sequence encodes CSVGVAGGYQETQYF.

The genes are TRBV5-1 and TRBJ1-5; no reliable D call. This CDR3 contains 12 residues. Germline loops: CDR1 SGHRS, CDR2 YFSETQ. Trimming shortened V by 5 bases and J by 2 bases, and 5 bases separated the two germline ends. CDR3 residues: CASRDGNQPQHF. The CDR3, as DNA: TGCGCCAGCAGGGATGGCAATCAGCCCCAGCATTTT.

The chain employs TRBV6-2 or TRBV6-3 and TRBJ2-1; no clear D gene. Germline V lookup: CDR1 MNHEY, CDR2 SVGEGT. The V end lost 0 bases, the J end lost 7 bases, and 7 bases lay between the germline ends. This CDR3 comprises 13 residues. The CDR3 spells CASSYSIANEQFF. The CDR3 region has the DNA TGTGCCAGCAGTTACTCGATCGCAAATGAGCAGTTCTTC.

The gene calls are TRBV4-1 and TRBJ2-2, with a tentative D call TRBD2 (6 bases). Germline lookup yields CDR1 MGHRA and CDR2 YSYEKL. Trimming took off 3 bases at V and 0 bases at J, with 11 bases between the two ends. CDR3 length: 16 amino acids. The CDR3 loop reads CASSHAGMANTGELFF. In nucleotides, the CDR3 is TGCGCCAGCAGCCATGCGGGGATGGCGAACACCGGGGAGCTGTTTTTT.

This chain links TRBV23-1 with TRBJ2-1; tentatively, D is TRBD1 or TRBD2 (5 bases each). TRBV23-1 is an ORF for which the function is uncertain. This CDR3 is built from 16 residues. V was trimmed by 0 bases and J by 2 bases, leaving 11 bases between them. CDR3 protein: CASSQSRDATYNEQFF. CDR3 DNA sequence: TGCGCCAGCAGTCAATCTCGGGACGCAACCTACAATGAGCAGTTCTTC.

This clonotype has just one count. This chain links TRBV20-1 with TRBJ2-3, with 7 positions matching TRBD2. The CDR3 runs to 14 residues. Per germline, CDR1 DFQATT and CDR2 SNEGSKA (reference sequence). Losses at the gene ends were 5 bases for V and 4 bases for J; bases not matched to a gene: 9. The CDR3 nucleotides read TGCAGTGCTCCCCTCCGGGACTACCCAGATACGCAGTATTTT. This sequence encodes CSAPLRDYPDTQYF.

This chain uses TRBV7-9 with TRBJ2-7; no definite D call. Germline CDR1 is SEHNR and CDR2 is FQNEAQ (reference sequence). Between the trimmed V and J ends, which lost 0 bases and 3 bases, there was a span of 6 bases. The CDR3 is made up of 13 amino acids. CDR3 sequence: CASSLASIYEQYV. The DNA for the CDR3 is TGTGCCAGCAGCTTAGCTAGCATCTACGAGCAGTACGTC.

This chain connects TRBV5-1 to TRBJ2-3; no clear D gene. Germline CDR1 and CDR2: SGHRS and YFSETQ. CDR3 length equals 12 residues. Trimming shortened V by 7 bases and J by 6 bases, and 12 bases separated the two germline ends. The CDR3 bases are TGCGCCAGCGGGTGGAACGGGGATACGCAGTATTTT. Translating gives CASGWNGDTQYF.

The chain joins TRBV20-1 to TRBJ2-7, with 7 bases that match TRBD1. CDR1 is DFQATT, CDR2 SNEGSKA, per germline (reference sequence). After removal of 4 bases from V and 2 bases from J, the junction contained 17 bases not matched to a gene. The CDR3 spans 17 residues. The CDR3 protein is CSAIHLPQGKSPYEQYV. As DNA, the CDR3 is TGCAGTGCTATCCATCTACCACAGGGGAAAAGCCCCTACGAGCAGTACGTC.

This chain uses TRBV3-1 with TRBJ2-5, with D tentatively TRBD1 (6 bases). Germline CDR1 LGHDT, CDR2 YNNKEL (reference sequence). The V and J ends lost 5 bases and 5 bases respectively, with 12 bases between them. CDR3 length: 13 amino acids. The CDR3 is CASSMDRRETQYF. The CDR3, as DNA: TGTGCCAGCAGCATGGACAGAAGGGAGACCCAGTACTTC.

The chain couples TRBV12-5 to TRBJ1-6; 8 nucleotides agree with TRBD1. This CDR3 region has 15 residues. The V and J ends lost 6 bases and 7 bases, in that order; junction bases with no gene match: 8. Germline V gene sequence: CDR1 LGHNT, CDR2 FRNRAP. In DNA form, the CDR3 reads TGTGCTAGTGGGCCCGGTACAGGGGGGAATTCACCCCTCCACTTT. As protein: CASGPGTGGNSPLHF.